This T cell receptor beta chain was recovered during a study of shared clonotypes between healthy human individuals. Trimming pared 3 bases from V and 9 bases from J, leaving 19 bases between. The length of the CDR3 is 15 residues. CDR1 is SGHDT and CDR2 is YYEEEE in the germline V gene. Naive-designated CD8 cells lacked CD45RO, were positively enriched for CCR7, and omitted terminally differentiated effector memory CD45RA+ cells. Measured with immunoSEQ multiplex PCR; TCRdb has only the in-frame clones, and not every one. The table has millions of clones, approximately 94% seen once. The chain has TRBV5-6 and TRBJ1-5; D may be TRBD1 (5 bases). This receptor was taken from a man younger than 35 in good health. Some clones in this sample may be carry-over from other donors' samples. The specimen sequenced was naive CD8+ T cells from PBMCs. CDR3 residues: CASSWGTGGGRPQHF. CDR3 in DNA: TGTGCCAGCAGCTGGGGGACGGGCGGGGGACGGCCCCAGCATTTT.